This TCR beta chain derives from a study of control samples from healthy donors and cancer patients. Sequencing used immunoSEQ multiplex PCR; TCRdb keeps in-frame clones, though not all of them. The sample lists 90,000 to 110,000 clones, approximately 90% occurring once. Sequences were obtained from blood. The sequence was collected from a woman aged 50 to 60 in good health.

The CDR3 here is CASSISAMNTEAFF. CDR3 nucleotides: TGTGCCAGTAGTATATCGGCAATGAACACTGAAGCTTTCTTT. The chain couples TRBV19 to TRBJ1-1; D not certain. Germline CDR1 and CDR2: LNHDA and SQIVND (reference sequence). The CDR3 extends over 14 amino acids. Trimming cost V 2 bases and J 0 bases, with 7 bases left between them.